This TCR beta chain was profiled in a study of human T cells and chemical hapten exposure. CDR1 is LGHDT and CDR2 is YNNKEL in the germline V gene (reference sequence). Trimming stripped 5 bases from V and 7 bases from J, with 14 bases between. The length of the CDR3 is 13 residues. In TCRdb, the RACE reads were re-called with MiXCR into one record per CDR3 protein. The table records about 76,000 distinct CDR3 sequences, 10% to 15% of them present only once. The time point is: patch test 3, about 24 weeks after DPC sensitization. Documented treatment: therapeutic diphenylcyclopropenone sensitization with weekly scalp DPC. Donation of samples came from alopecia patients who were 18 to 70 years old and suitable for DPC.

The sample here was whole blood, taken in connection with sensitization to the hapten diphenylcyclopropenone (DPC). The chain is built from TRBV3-1 and TRBJ1-1, with D possibly TRBD1 on 6 matching bases. This TCR derives from a woman in her 50s with alopecia areata. Some clones in this sample may be carry-over from other donors' samples. CDR3: CASSLRGGNEAFF. DNA of the CDR3: TGTGCCAGCAGCTTGCGAGGGGGAAATGAAGCTTTCTTT.